These 23 T cell receptor beta chains originate from one sample sequenced in a study of shared clonotypes between healthy human individuals. Some clones are missing from TCRdb's copy, which holds only in-frame ones; the method was immunoSEQ multiplex PCR. The sample carries 1.6 million or so clones, roughly 95% recorded once. Source material: naive CD4+ T cells sorted from blood. Subset: CD45RA+ positively selected. These receptors originate from a man aged 30 to 39 in good health.

The V call is TRBV5-4, the J call TRBJ2-2, with D unresolved. Trimming took 0 bases from V and 4 from J, leaving 10 bases between them. Germline lookup yields CDR1 SGHNT and CDR2 YYREEE (reference sequence). The CDR3 covers 15 residues. CDR3 sequence reads: CASSLELAATGELFF. DNA for the CDR3: TGTGCCAGCAGCTTGGAATTAGCAGCCACCGGGGAGCTGTTTTTT.

The J gene is TRBJ2-6, the V gene TRBV9; possible D gene TRBD1, 5 bases. Trimming cost V 5 bases and J 3 bases, with 12 bases left between them. CDR3 length equals 15 residues. Germline lookup yields CDR1 SGDLS and CDR2 YYNGEE. The chain's CDR3 is CASRRGRGGANVLTF. The CDR3 nucleotides are TGTGCCAGCAGGAGAGGAAGGGGTGGGGCCAACGTCCTGACTTTC.

The rearrangement links TRBV4-1 to TRBJ2-3; D ambiguous. Germline values: CDR1 MGHRA, CDR2 YSYEKL. V was trimmed by 0 bases and J by 6 bases, leaving 10 bases between them. The CDR3 runs to 14 residues. The DNA of the CDR3 is TGCGCCAGCAGCCAAGAGAAGGTTTCGGATACGCAGTATTTT. This gives the protein CASSQEKVSDTQYF.

This clone occurred once. This rearrangement joins TRBV7-6 to TRBJ2-5, with no clear D. The V gene lost 1 base and the J gene lost 2 bases, with 8 bases spanning the gap. Germline assignment: CDR1 SGHVS and CDR2 FNYEAQ. This CDR3 spans 14 amino acids. In DNA, the CDR3 is TGTGCCAGCAGCTTAGTACAGTTTCAAGAGACCCAGTACTTC. It is translated as CASSLVQFQETQYF.

This clone was found once. V gene TRBV7-7 combines with J gene TRBJ2-2; 7 nucleotides agree with TRBD2. Per germline, CDR1 SSHAT and CDR2 FNYEAQ (reference sequence). V shed 5 bases, J shed 2 bases, and the junction held 8 bases outside the gene matches. The CDR3 runs 16 residues. The CDR3 sequence: CASSPRGGSNTGELFF. CDR3 nucleotide sequence: TGTGCCAGCAGCCCCCGGGGAGGGAGTAACACCGGGGAGCTGTTTTTT. Supplemented by reference TRBV7-7 and TRBJ2-2, the full variable domain reads GAGVSQSPRYKVTKRGQDVTLRCDPISSHATLYWYQQALGQGPEFLTYFNYEAQPDKSGLPSDRFSAERPEGSISTLTIQRTEQRDSAMYRCASSPRGGSNTGELFFGEGSRLTVL.

The V call is TRBV6-6, the J call TRBJ2-3, with no clear D. V lost 2 bases to trimming and J lost 4 bases, with 7 bases between them. This CDR3 has 13 residues. Germline V gene sequence: CDR1 MNHNY, CDR2 SVGAGI (reference sequence). As DNA, the CDR3 is TGTGCCAGCAGTTACGGGCTAGCAGATACGCAGTATTTT. This translates into CASSYGLADTQYF.

Concerning this clone itself: The junction and the germline gene differ at one end; a read error may be behind it. The rearrangement links TRBV29-1 to TRBJ2-3; 7 nucleotides line up with TRBD2. Germline values: CDR1 SQVTM, CDR2 ANQGSEA. The CDR3 runs 16 residues. The CDR3 DNA is TGCAGCGTTAAAGAGGGACTACTTATATTAACAGATACGCAGTATTTT. It translates to CSVKEGLLILTDTQYF.

The V call is TRBV7-6, the J call TRBJ2-7; 7 bases agree with TRBD1. In germline, CDR1 is SGHVS, CDR2 FNYEAQ. This CDR3 spans 15 amino acids. Unmatched junction bases numbered 7, after V lost 3 bases and J lost 2 bases. The CDR3 protein is CASSFETGTTYEQYF. CDR3 in DNA: TGTGCCAGCAGCTTTGAGACAGGGACGACCTACGAGCAGTACTTC.

This chain connects TRBV5-5 to TRBJ2-7; 9 nucleotides align to TRBD1. This CDR3 is built from 15 residues. Trimming cost V 4 bases and J 7 bases; bases outside gene matches: 12. Looked up from germline, CDR1 is SGHKS and CDR2 is YYEKEE (reference sequence). The CDR3 region has the DNA TGTGCCAGCAGCCTCACGGGACAGGGTCTTTATGAGCAGTACTTC. The encoded protein is CASSLTGQGLYEQYF.

For this clone: Just one base apart from a much larger clone, this may be a read error. The same CDR3 arises from other DNA sequences in this sample as well. This chain connects TRBV11-2 to TRBJ1-1; D unclear. V was clipped by 5 bases and J by 5 bases, with 6 bases between them. CDR1 and CDR2 from the germline V gene are SGHAT and FQNNGV. The CDR3 runs 11 residues. CDR3 sequence reads: CASSPRTEAFF. For the CDR3, the DNA is TGTGCCAGCAGCCCGAGGACTGAAGCTTTCTTT.

This clone appeared once. In DNA, the CDR3 is TGTGCCAGCAGCTTGGCCGATGTCGGGGAGCTGTTTTTT. Its protein product is CASSLADVGELFF. The rearrangement links TRBV5-4 to TRBJ2-2; D unresolved. Germline CDR1 reads SGHNT; CDR2 reads YYREEE (reference sequence). Trimming pared 0 bases from V and 7 bases from J, leaving 7 bases between. The CDR3 runs 13 residues.

In its sample, this clone was seen once. This rearrangement joins TRBV28 to TRBJ2-5, with a possible D match to TRBD2 (6 bases). CDR1 MDHEN and CDR2 SYDVKM come from the germline V gene. Trimming removed 8 bases from V and 6 bases from J, with 13 bases in between. This CDR3 is built from 12 residues. CDR3 bases: TGTGCCAGCGCGGGGCGACGGAAGACCCAGTACTTC. The encoded protein is CASAGRRKTQYF.

The chain recombines TRBV9 with TRBJ2-1; 8 bases match TRBD2. V lost 0 bases, J lost 1 base, and 3 bases stayed unmatched. The CDR3 totals 16 residues. Per germline, CDR1 SGDLS and CDR2 YYNGEE. For the CDR3, the DNA is TGTGCCAGCAGCGTAGTTCCGGGAGGGTCCTACAATGAGCAGTTCTTC. This codes for CASSVVPGGSYNEQFF.

The J gene is TRBJ1-5, the V gene TRBV28, with 9 bases fitting TRBD1. J was trimmed by 3 bases and V by 6 bases; bases with no gene match: 6. Germline CDR1 and CDR2: MDHEN and SYDVKM. This CDR3 contains 15 residues. DNA of the CDR3: TGTGCCAGCAGATTAACAGGGGGCCACAATCAGCCCCAGCATTTT. It encodes CASRLTGGHNQPQHF.

This clone was seen just once. V gene TRBV15 combines with J gene TRBJ2-3; 8 bases are shared with TRBD1. Per germline, CDR1 LNHNV and CDR2 YYDKDF (reference sequence). CDR3 length equals 17 residues. V shed 7 bases, J shed 6 bases, and the junction held 18 bases outside the gene matches. CDR3 amino acids: CATTGPGQGLSSDTQYF. Written as DNA, the CDR3 is TGTGCCACCACCGGACCTGGACAGGGATTAAGTTCCGATACGCAGTATTTT.

The chain has TRBV7-2 and TRBJ2-1; 10 nucleotides align to TRBD2. CDR1 and CDR2 (germline): SGHTA, FQGNSA. V lost 3 bases and J lost 2; bases outside the gene matches: 1. The CDR3 extends over 15 amino acids. DNA of the CDR3: TGTGCCAGCAGCTTTAGCGGGAGGACCTACAATGAGCAGTTCTTC. The encoded protein is CASSFSGRTYNEQFF.

V is TRBV20-1 and J is TRBJ2-7; weak D call: TRBD2 (6 bases). V was shortened by 8 bases and J by 3 bases, with 11 bases between the two germline ends. In germline, CDR1 is DFQATT, CDR2 SNEGSKA (reference sequence). CDR3 length: 11 amino acids. The CDR3 DNA sequence: TGCAGTCCCCTCGGGAGCTACGAGCAGTACTTC. Its translation: CSPLGSYEQYF.

Written as DNA, the CDR3 is TGTGCCAGCAGTAGATGGGGGAGCGGAGCCTCCTACGAGCAGTACTTC. Translation gives CASSRWGSGASYEQYF. V gene TRBV11-2 combines with J gene TRBJ2-7; D is possibly TRBD1 or TRBD2 (5 bases each). This CDR3 is 16 amino acids long. Trimming stripped 6 bases from V and 0 bases from J, with 18 bases between. CDR1 and CDR2 (germline): SGHAT, FQNNGV.

This rearrangement joins TRBV11-2 to TRBJ2-1, with a tentative D call TRBD2 (6 bases). Per germline, CDR1 SGHAT and CDR2 FQNNGV. The ends were cut back, 4 bases at V and 10 bases at J, with 23 bases in the middle. CDR3 size: 16 residues. The CDR3, as DNA: TGTGCCAGCAGCTCTCCCCGGGGGTTGATCAATAACGAGCAGTTCTTC. This translates into CASSSPRGLINNEQFF. The whole variable domain, filled in from reference TRBV11-2 and TRBJ2-1, reads EAGVAQSPRYKIIEKRQSVAFWCNPISGHATLYWYQQILGQGPKLLIQFQNNGVVDDSQLPKDRFSAERLKGVDSTLKIQPAKLEDSAVYLCASSSPRGLINNEQFFGPGTRLTVL.

The chain is built from TRBV7-2 and TRBJ2-2; 14 nucleotides line up with TRBD2. V lost 4 bases to trimming and J lost 6 bases; unmatched junction nucleotides: 10. The CDR3 spans 18 residues. Germline V CDR1 and CDR2: SGHTA, FQGNSA. CDR3 loop: CASSSRLAGGPSAGELFF. The DNA for the CDR3 is TGTGCCAGCAGCTCCCGACTAGCGGGAGGGCCGTCGGCCGGGGAGCTGTTTTTT.

The chain uses TRBV15 and TRBJ1-2; D call uncertain. In germline, CDR1 is LNHNV, CDR2 YYDKDF (reference sequence). V lost 4 bases and J lost 2, with 8 bases in between. The CDR3 consists of 13 residues. CDR3 amino acids: CATSNTRNYGYTF. CDR3 sequence (DNA): TGTGCCACCAGCAATACAAGGAACTATGGCTACACCTTC. Complete variable domain (other parts from reference TRBV15 and TRBJ1-2): DAMVIQNPRYQVTQFGKPVTLSCSQTLNHNVMYWYQQKSSQAPKLLFHYYDKDFNNEADTPDNFQSRRPNTSFCFLDIRSPGLGDTAMYLCATSNTRNYGYTFGSGTRLTVV.

V is TRBV7-2 and J is TRBJ1-1, with D possibly matching TRBD1 (5 bases). CDR3 length: 19 amino acids. The germline gives CDR1 SGHTA, CDR2 FQGNSA. V lost 1 base to trimming and J lost 6 bases, with 27 bases between them. The CDR3 sequence is CASSLDPHGQGARIAEAFF. The CDR3 DNA follows: TGTGCCAGCAGCTTAGATCCTCATGGCCAGGGAGCCCGAATCGCTGAAGCTTTCTTT.

The rearrangement links TRBV5-6 to TRBJ2-7; D not resolved. The germline V and J ends were trimmed by 0 bases and 6 bases, with 10 bases remaining between them. Germline V gene sequence: CDR1 SGHDT, CDR2 YYEEEE. This CDR3 comprises 13 residues. The CDR3 nucleotides are TGTGCCAGCAGCTTGGTAGGGTACGGCGAGCAGTACTTC. Translation: CASSLVGYGEQYF.